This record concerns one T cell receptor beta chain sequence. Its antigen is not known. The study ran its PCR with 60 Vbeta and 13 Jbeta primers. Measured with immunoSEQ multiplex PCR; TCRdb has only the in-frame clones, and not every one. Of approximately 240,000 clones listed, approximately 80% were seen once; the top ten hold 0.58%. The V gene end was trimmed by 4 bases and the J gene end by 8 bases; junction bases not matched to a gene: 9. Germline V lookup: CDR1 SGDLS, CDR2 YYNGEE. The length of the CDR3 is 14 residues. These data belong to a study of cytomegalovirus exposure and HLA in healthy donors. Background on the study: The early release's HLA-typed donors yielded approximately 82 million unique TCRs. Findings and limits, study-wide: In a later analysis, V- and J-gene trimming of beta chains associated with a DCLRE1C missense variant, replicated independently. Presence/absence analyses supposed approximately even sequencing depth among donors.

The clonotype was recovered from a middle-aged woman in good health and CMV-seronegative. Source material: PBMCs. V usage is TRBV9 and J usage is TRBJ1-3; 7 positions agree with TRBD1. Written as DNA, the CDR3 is TGTGCCAGCAGCACCGGGGACAGCTCAGACACCATATATTTT. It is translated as CASSTGDSSDTIYF.